This T cell receptor beta chain is drawn from a study of CD8 T cells in Susac syndrome. Across the study: Sequencing included Susac syndrome patients, more than five of them with active disease and under 10 in remission.

Regarding this clonotype: Its antigen is undetermined.

TCR beta from blood CD8+ and CD4+ T cells was sequenced. The CDR3 is made up of 12 amino acids. V lost 3 bases, J lost 4 bases, and 4 bases lay in between. Reverse transcription of roughly 0.45 to 1 ug RNA used random hexamers. TCR beta CDR3 was amplified by immunoSEQ multiplex PCR. This amplification extended across 54 Vbeta and 13 Jbeta segments. TCRdb processed the immunoSEQ multiplex PCR reads anew with MiXCR; each CDR3 protein has one entry. The table has under 80,000 distinct CDR3 sequences, more than 85% seen once. Study-level points and caveats: Clonal expansion was missing from Susac syndrome CD4+ T cell repertoires.

This receptor was obtained from a human donor with Susac syndrome. The chain employs TRBV12-3 or TRBV12-4 and TRBJ2-1; D unclear. The sequenced sample was CD4+ T cells from PBMCs. Here the CDR3 reads CASSFRYNEQFF. Written as DNA, the CDR3 is TGTGCCAGCAGTTTTCGGTACAATGAGCAGTTCTTC.